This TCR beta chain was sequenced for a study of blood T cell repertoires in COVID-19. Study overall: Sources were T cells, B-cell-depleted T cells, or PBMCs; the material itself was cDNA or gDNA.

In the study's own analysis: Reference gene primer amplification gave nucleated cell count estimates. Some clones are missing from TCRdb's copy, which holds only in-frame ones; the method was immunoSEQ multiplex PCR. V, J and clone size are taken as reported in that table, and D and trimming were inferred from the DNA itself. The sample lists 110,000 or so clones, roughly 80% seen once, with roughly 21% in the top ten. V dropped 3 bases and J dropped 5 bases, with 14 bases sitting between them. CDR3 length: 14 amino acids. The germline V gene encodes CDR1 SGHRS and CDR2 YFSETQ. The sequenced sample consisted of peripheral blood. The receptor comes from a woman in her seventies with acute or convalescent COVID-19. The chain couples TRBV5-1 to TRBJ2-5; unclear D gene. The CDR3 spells CASSYYSPRETQYF. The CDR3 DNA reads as TGCGCCAGCAGCTACTACTCCCCTCGTGAGACCCAGTACTTC.